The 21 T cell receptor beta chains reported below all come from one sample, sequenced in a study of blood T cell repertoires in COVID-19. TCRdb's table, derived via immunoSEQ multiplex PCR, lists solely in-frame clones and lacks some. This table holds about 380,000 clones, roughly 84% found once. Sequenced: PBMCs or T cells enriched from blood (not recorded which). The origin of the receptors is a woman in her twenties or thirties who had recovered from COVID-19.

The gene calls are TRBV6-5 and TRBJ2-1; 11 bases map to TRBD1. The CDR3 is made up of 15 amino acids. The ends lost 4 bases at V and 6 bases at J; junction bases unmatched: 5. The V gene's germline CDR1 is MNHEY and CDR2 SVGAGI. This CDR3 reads CASSSGQGARNEQFF. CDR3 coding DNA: TGTGCCAGCAGTTCCGGACAGGGGGCACGCAATGAGCAGTTCTTC.

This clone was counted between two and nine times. The CDR3 bases are TGTGCCAGCAGTTACTCGACAGCCGGTCATTTTGGCTACACCTTC. Amino acid sequence: CASSYSTAGHFGYTF. The genes are TRBV6-5 and TRBJ1-2; tentative D call: TRBD1 (5 bases). V lost 0 bases and J 7 bases, leaving 15 bases between the germline ends. CDR1 is MNHEY and CDR2 is SVGAGI in the germline V gene. This CDR3 contains 15 residues.

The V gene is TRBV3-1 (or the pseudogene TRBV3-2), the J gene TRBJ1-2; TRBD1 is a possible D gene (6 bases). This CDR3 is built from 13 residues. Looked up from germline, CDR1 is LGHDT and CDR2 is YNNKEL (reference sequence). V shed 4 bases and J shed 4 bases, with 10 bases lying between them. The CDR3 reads CASSPAGAYGYTF. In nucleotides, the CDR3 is TGTGCCAGCAGCCCAGCAGGGGCCTATGGCTACACCTTC.

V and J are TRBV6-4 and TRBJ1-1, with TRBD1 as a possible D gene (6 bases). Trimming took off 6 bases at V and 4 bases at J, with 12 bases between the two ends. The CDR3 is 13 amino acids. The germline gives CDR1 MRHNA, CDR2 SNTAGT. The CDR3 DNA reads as TGTGCCAGCAGCGCAACAGGGAGCACTGAAGCTTTCTTT. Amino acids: CASSATGSTEAFF.

The CDR3 loop reads CASSLGNRGRGYEQYF. CDR3 coding DNA: TGTGCCAGCAGTCTGGGGAACAGGGGGCGAGGATACGAGCAGTACTTC. V is TRBV27 and J is TRBJ2-7, with 9 bases aligning to TRBD1. CDR3 length equals 16 residues. Trimming removed 5 bases from V and 4 bases from J; junction bases left unmatched: 12. Germline values: CDR1 MNHEY, CDR2 SMNVEV (reference sequence).

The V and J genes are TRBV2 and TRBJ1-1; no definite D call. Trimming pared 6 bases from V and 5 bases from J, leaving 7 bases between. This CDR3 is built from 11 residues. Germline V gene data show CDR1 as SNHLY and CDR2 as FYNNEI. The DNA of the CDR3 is TGTGCCAGCAGCTTAGAGACTGAAGCTTTCTTT. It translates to CASSLETEAFF.

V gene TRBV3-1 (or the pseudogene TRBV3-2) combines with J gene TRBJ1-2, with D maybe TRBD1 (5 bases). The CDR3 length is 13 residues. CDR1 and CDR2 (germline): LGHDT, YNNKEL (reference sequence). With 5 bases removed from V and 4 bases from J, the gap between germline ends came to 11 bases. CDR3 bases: TGTGCCAGCAGCGGTCAGGGATCCTATGGCTACACCTTC. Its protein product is CASSGQGSYGYTF.

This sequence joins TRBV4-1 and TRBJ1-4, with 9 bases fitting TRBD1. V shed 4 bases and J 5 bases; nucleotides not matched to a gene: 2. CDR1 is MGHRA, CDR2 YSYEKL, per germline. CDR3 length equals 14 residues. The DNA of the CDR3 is TGCGCCAGCAGCCCGGGACAGGGAAATGAAAAACTGTTTTTT. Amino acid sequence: CASSPGQGNEKLFF.

CDR3 sequence reads: CASSLKGLAAYNEQFF. The CDR3 nucleotides read TGTGCCAGCAGCCTAAAGGGACTAGCGGCCTACAATGAGCAGTTCTTC. The V gene is TRBV5-4, the J gene TRBJ2-1, with 11 bases identical to TRBD2. V lost 4 bases to trimming and J lost 2 bases; unmatched junction nucleotides: 5. Per germline, CDR1 SGHNT and CDR2 YYREEE (reference sequence). There are 16 residues in the CDR3.

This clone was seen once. CDR3 protein: CASSPWESNYGYTF. The CDR3 nucleotides read TGTGCCAGCAGCCCCTGGGAGAGCAACTATGGCTACACCTTC. This chain joins TRBV3-1 (or the pseudogene TRBV3-2) and TRBJ1-2; D not resolved. CDR1 LGHDT and CDR2 YNNKEL come from the germline V gene (reference sequence). The CDR3 covers 14 residues. V was cut by 4 bases and J by 2 bases, with 11 bases left in between.

CDR3 DNA: TGCGCCAGCAGCTCTGGGCGGAGGCAACCCTCCCAAGAGACCCAGTACTTC. Translating it yields CASSSGRRQPSQETQYF. V and J are TRBV5-1 and TRBJ2-5, with D perhaps matching TRBD2 (5 bases). V lost 3 bases, J lost 1 base, and 19 bases lay in between. The length of the CDR3 is 17 residues. CDR1 is SGHRS and CDR2 is YFSETQ in the germline V gene.

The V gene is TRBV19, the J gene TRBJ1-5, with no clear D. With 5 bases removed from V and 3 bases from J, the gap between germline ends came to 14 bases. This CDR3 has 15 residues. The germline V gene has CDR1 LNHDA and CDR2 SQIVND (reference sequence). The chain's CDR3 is CASSATDGLNQPQHF. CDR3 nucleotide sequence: TGTGCCAGTAGTGCGACCGATGGGCTCAATCAGCCCCAGCATTTT. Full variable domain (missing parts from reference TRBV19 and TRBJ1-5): DGGITQSPKYLFRKEGQNVTLSCEQNLNHDAMYWYRQDPGQGLRLIYYSQIVNDFQKGDIAEGYSVSREKKESFPLTVTSAQKNPTAFYLCASSATDGLNQPQHFGDGTRLSIL.

CDR3 residues: CASSRRQGRLNTIYF. CDR3 bases: TGTGCCAGCAGTCGACGACAGGGAAGGTTAAACACCATATATTTT. This chain connects TRBV7-6 to TRBJ1-3; TRBD1 matches 7 bases. Looked up from germline, CDR1 is SGHVS and CDR2 is FNYEAQ. V shed 6 bases, J shed 6 bases, and the junction held 11 bases outside the gene matches. The CDR3 runs 15 residues. The full variable domain, completed using reference TRBV7-6 and TRBJ1-3, is GAGVSQSPRYKVTKRGQDVALRCDPISGHVSLYWYRQALGQGPEFLTYFNYEAQQDKSGLPNDRFSAERPEGSISTLTIQRTEQRDSAMYRCASSRRQGRLNTIYFGEGSWLTVV.

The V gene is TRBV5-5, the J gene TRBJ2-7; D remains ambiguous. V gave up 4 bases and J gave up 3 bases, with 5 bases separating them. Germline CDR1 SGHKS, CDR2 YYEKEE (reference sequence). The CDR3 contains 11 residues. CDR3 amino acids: CASSPNYEQYF. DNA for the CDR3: TGTGCCAGCAGCCCAAACTACGAGCAGTACTTC.

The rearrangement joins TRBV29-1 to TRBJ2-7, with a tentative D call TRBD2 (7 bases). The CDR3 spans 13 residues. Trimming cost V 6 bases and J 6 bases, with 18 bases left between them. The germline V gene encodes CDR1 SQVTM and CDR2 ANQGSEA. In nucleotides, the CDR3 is TGCAGCGTCACCCCGGGGGGCGGGGGCGAGCAGTACTTC. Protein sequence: CSVTPGGGGEQYF.

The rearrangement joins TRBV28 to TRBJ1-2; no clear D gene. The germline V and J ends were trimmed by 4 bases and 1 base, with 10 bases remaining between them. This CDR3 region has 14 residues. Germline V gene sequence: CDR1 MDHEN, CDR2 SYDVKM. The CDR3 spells CASSSTGFNYGYTF. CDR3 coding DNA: TGTGCCAGCAGTTCCACGGGTTTTAACTATGGCTACACCTTC.

The CDR3 DNA reads as TGCAGCGTTCTACCAAGGGAGGTCAATGAAAAACTGTTTTTT. It yields the protein CSVLPREVNEKLFF. V usage is TRBV29-1 and J usage is TRBJ1-4; no clear D. The CDR3 extends over 14 amino acids. Germline lookup yields CDR1 SQVTM and CDR2 ANQGSEA. V dropped 5 bases and J dropped 5 bases, with 15 bases sitting between them.

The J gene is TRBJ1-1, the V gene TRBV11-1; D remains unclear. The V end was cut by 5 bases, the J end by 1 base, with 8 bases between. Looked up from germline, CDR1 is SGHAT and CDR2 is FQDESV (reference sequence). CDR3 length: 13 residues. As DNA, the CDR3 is TGTGCCAGCAGCCTAGGAGGGAACACTGAAGCTTTCTTT. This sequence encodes CASSLGGNTEAFF.

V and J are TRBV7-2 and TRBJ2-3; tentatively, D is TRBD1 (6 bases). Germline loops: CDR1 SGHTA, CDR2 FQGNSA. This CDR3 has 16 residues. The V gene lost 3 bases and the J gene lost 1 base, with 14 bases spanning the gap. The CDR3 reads CASSLSTGHRTDTQYF. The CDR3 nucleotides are TGTGCCAGCAGCTTGAGTACGGGACACCGCACAGATACGCAGTATTTT.

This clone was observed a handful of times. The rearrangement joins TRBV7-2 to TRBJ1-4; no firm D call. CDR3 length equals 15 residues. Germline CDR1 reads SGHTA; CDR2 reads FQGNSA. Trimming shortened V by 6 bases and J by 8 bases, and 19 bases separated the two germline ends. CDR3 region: CASSLGPQRGEKLFF. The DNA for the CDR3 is TGTGCCAGCAGTCTAGGCCCACAACGAGGCGAAAAACTGTTTTTT.

In DNA, the CDR3 is TGTGCCAGCGGCCCGGGGACTAGCGGTTACGAGCAGTACTTC. It translates to CASGPGTSGYEQYF. V gene TRBV6-5 combines with J gene TRBJ2-7; 11 bases map to TRBD2. Unmatched junction bases numbered 7, after V lost 8 bases and J lost 4 bases. Germline loops: CDR1 MNHEY, CDR2 SVGAGI. CDR3 length: 14 residues.